Listed here are 10 T cell receptor beta chains from one sample, sequenced in a study of cytomegalovirus exposure and HLA in healthy donors. The primer mix had 60 Vbeta and 13 Jbeta primers. Only in-frame clones appear in the TCRdb table, and some are missing; sequencing was by immunoSEQ multiplex PCR. The table lists 100,000 to 150,000 clones, with around 2.7% in the top ten. Sequenced sample: PBMCs. The receptors were sampled from a man younger than 45 in good health and CMV-seronegative.

This rearrangement joins TRBV7-8 to TRBJ2-7; 9 bases align to TRBD1. The CDR3 runs to 17 residues. Germline CDR1 reads SGHVS; CDR2 reads FQNEAQ. J was trimmed by 4 bases and V by 2 bases; bases with no gene match: 12. The CDR3 loop reads CASSLSIGTGMSYEQYF. The CDR3 DNA reads TGTGCCAGCAGCTTATCCATAGGGACAGGGATGTCGTACGAGCAGTACTTC.

The chain carries TRBV7-9 and TRBJ2-5; TRBD2 aligns across 8 bases. The germline CDR1 and CDR2 sequences are SEHNR and FQNEAQ (reference sequence). This CDR3 region has 14 residues. V was clipped by 10 bases and J by 5 bases; unmatched bases: 12. The CDR3, as DNA: TGTGCCACCAAGCGGGCGGGAGGTTTGGAGACCCAGTACTTC. Translation: CATKRAGGLETQYF.

The chain combines TRBV4-3 with TRBJ2-7, with a possible D match to TRBD1 (6 bases). V was pared by 1 base and J by 2 bases, with 12 bases between. The CDR3 spans 15 residues. Germline V gives CDR1 LGHNA, CDR2 YSLEER. CDR3 sequence reads: CASSQGPGTTYEQYF. In DNA form, the CDR3 reads TGCGCCAGCAGCCAAGGCCCGGGGACAACCTACGAGCAGTACTTC.

The V and J genes are TRBV7-3 and TRBJ2-1, with D hard to call. The CDR3 loop spans 13 amino acids. V was cut by 5 bases and J by 6 bases, with 11 bases left in between. CDR1 and CDR2 (germline): SGHTA, FQGTGA. The CDR3 is CASSPTRGNEQFF. CDR3 bases: TGTGCCAGCAGCCCCACCCGAGGCAATGAGCAGTTCTTC.

V is TRBV7-6 and J is TRBJ2-1, with 9 bases fitting TRBD2. With 1 base clipped from V and 4 bases from J, the junction kept 8 bases outside the gene matches. CDR3 length equals 17 residues. The germline V gene has CDR1 SGHVS and CDR2 FNYEAQ. The CDR3 sequence is CASSLVPSGKKYNEQFF. CDR3 coding DNA: TGTGCCAGCAGCTTAGTCCCTAGCGGGAAGAAGTACAATGAGCAGTTCTTC.

The V and J genes are TRBV7-9 and TRBJ2-5; 7 bases are a match to TRBD1. The V segment lost 5 bases and the J segment 1 base; nucleotides outside the gene matches: 4. CDR1 SEHNR and CDR2 FQNEAQ come from the germline V gene (reference sequence). CDR3 length equals 14 residues. CDR3 protein: CASSASGGQETQYF. The CDR3 DNA reads as TGTGCCAGCAGCGCATCAGGGGGCCAAGAGACCCAGTACTTC.

For the CDR3, the DNA is TGTGCCGCTGGCGACAGGGGTTATAATTCACCCCTCCACTTT. Translating gives CAAGDRGYNSPLHF. The chain couples TRBV27 to TRBJ1-6, with 8 bases lining up with TRBD1. V shed 11 bases and J 4 bases; nucleotides not matched to a gene: 7. This CDR3 has 14 residues. Germline lookup yields CDR1 MNHEY and CDR2 SMNVEV (reference sequence).

A word on this clone: One end of the junction fails to match germline, which may point to a read error. The chain employs TRBV7-9 and TRBJ1-2; D gene unclear. Germline V gives CDR1 SEHNR, CDR2 FQNEAQ (reference sequence). This CDR3 is built from 13 residues. The CDR3 here is CASSLATAYGYTF. Written as DNA, the CDR3 is TGTGCCAGCAGCCTAGCAACAGCCTATGGCTACACCTTC. The complete variable domain, with remaining parts taken from reference TRBV7-9 and TRBJ1-2, reads DTGVSQNPRHKITKRGQNVTFRCDPISEHNRLYWYRQTLGQGPEFLTYFQNEAQLEKSRLLSDRFSAERPKGSFSTLEIQRTEQGDSAMYLCASSLATAYGYTFGSGTRLTVV.

The chain couples TRBV19 to TRBJ2-3; TRBD2 matches at 8 bases. CDR1 is LNHDA and CDR2 is SQIVND in the germline V gene (reference sequence). Germline trimming cut 5 bases from V and 5 bases from J; bases unmatched to any gene: 9. This CDR3 is built from 15 residues. CDR3 protein: CASSQLAEAGDTQYF. The CDR3, as DNA: TGTGCCAGTAGTCAACTAGCGGAGGCGGGAGATACGCAGTATTTT.

The chain links TRBV11-1 to TRBJ1-1; tentatively, D is TRBD1 (6 bases). The CDR3 contains 16 residues. The germline CDR1 and CDR2 sequences are SGHAT and FQDESV (reference sequence). The germline V and J ends were trimmed by 5 bases and 0 bases, with 16 bases remaining between them. CDR3 loop: CASSPIGGQMNTEAFF. CDR3 bases: TGTGCCAGCAGCCCGATAGGGGGACAAATGAACACTGAAGCTTTCTTT.